The entry below describes one T cell receptor beta chain. Its antigen remains unidentified. This sample is drawn from a study of cytomegalovirus exposure and HLA in healthy donors. For the study at large: An earlier analysis found around 100 million unique TCR beta sequences from 150 million to 200 million T cells.

General study findings and limits: The productive fraction for most TCR beta V segments was about 87% or about 30% in an earlier analysis. Presence/absence analyses treated sequencing depth as roughly uniform across donors. Investigators reported 164 TCR beta chains as tied to cytomegalovirus.

Both 60 Vbeta primers and 13 Jbeta primers went into the PCR. Assay used: immunoSEQ multiplex PCR; TCRdb lists only in-frame clones, some missing. The sample is made up of about 160,000 clones, and the top ten hold over 1% of it. The sequence was obtained from a woman between 55 and 75 years old in good health and CMV-seronegative. The sample comprised PBMCs.

The CDR3 here is CASSPVGTGLARETQYF. CDR3 bases: TGTGCCAGCAGCCCAGTCGGGACAGGCCTGGCTCGAGAGACCCAGTACTTC. This sequence joins TRBV5-4 and TRBJ2-5; 8 bases are a match to TRBD1. Losses at the gene ends were 4 bases for V and 4 bases for J; bases not matched to a gene: 15. The CDR3 spans 17 residues. CDR1 and CDR2 from the germline V gene are SGHNT and YYREEE (reference sequence).